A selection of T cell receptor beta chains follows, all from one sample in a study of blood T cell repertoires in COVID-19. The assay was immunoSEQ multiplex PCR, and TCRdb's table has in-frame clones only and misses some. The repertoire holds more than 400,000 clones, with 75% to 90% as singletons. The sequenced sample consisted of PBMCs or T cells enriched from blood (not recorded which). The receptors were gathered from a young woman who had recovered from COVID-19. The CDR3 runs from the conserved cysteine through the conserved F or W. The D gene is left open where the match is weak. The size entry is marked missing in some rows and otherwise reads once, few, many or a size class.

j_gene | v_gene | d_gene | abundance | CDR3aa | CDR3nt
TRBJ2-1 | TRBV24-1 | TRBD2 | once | CATSEGLAGGRGEQFF | TGTGCCACCAGCGAGGGACTAGCGGGGGGTAGGGGTGAGCAGTTCTTC
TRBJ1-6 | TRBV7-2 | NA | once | CASSLERVKNSPLHF | TGTGCCAGCAGCTTAGAGAGGGTGAAAAATTCACCCCTCCACTTT
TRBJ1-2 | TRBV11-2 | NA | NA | CASSLDRIANYGYTF | TGTGCCAGCAGCTTAGACAGGATCGCTAACTATGGCTACACCTTC
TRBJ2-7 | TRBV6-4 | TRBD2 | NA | CASSVLAGGSYEQYF | TGTGCCAGCAGTGTCCTAGCGGGGGGTTCCTACGAGCAGTACTTC
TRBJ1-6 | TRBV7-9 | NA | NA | CASSLARFADSYNSPLHF | TGTGCCAGCAGCTTAGCTAGATTTGCGGACAGTTATAATTCACCCCTCCACTTT
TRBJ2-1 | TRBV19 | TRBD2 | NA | CASTMSGLAGGSEQFF | TGTGCCAGTACTATGAGCGGGCTAGCGGGGGGGAGTGAGCAGTTCTTC
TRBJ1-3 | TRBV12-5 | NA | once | CASGLVLGGGGNTIYF | TGTGCTAGTGGTTTGGTACTGGGAGGGGGTGGAAACACCATATATTTT
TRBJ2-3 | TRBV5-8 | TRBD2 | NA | CASSWAGTSEVDTQYF | TGTGCCAGCAGCTGGGCCGGGACTAGCGAGGTAGATACGCAGTATTTT
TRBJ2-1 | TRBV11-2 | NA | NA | CASSSPNSEQFF | TGTGCCAGCAGCTCGCCTAACAGTGAGCAGTTCTTC
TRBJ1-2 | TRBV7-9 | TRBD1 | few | CASSELTGAENLFNYGYTF | TGTGCCAGCAGCGAGCTTACAGGGGCAGAGAACCTATTTAACTATGGCTACACCTTC
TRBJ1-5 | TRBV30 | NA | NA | CAWSPGGGQPQHF | TGTGCCTGGAGCCCGGGGGGCGGTCAGCCCCAGCATTTT
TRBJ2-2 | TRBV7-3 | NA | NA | CASSPSTTGELFF | TGTGCCAGCAGCCCCTCGACAACCGGGGAGCTGTTTTTT
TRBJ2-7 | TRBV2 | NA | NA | CASIPATTSYEQYF | TGTGCCAGCATTCCGGCGACTACCTCCTACGAGCAGTACTTC
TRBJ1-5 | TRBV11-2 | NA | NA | CASSLSQSQPQHF | TGTGCCAGCAGCTTAAGCCAAAGTCAGCCCCAGCATTTT
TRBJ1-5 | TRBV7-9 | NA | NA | CASSPYGGEGQPQHF | TGTGCCAGCAGCCCCTATGGGGGGGAAGGCCAGCCCCAGCATTTT
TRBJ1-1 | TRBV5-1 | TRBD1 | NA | CASSRLSTGANTEAFF | TGCGCCAGCAGCCGACTTTCGACAGGGGCGAACACTGAAGCTTTCTTT
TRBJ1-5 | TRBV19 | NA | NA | CASSIDSSNQPQHF | TGTGCCAGTAGTATAGATAGCAGTAATCAGCCCCAGCATTTT
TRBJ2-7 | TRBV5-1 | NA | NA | CASSDEDPTYEQYF | TGCGCCAGCAGTGACGAGGATCCCACCTACGAGCAGTACTTC
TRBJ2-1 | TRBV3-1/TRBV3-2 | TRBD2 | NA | CASSQDRGGGAYNEQFF | TGTGCCAGCAGCCAAGACCGCGGCGGGGGGGCTTACAATGAGCAGTTCTTC
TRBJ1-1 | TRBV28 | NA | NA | CASSQTGEAFF | TGTGCCAGCAGTCAGACAGGAGAAGCTTTCTTT
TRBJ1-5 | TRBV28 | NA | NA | CASGLTRAQPQHF | TGTGCCAGCGGTCTAACGCGGGCTCAGCCCCAGCATTTT
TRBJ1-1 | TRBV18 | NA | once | CASSPWEGSDTEAFF | TGTGCCAGCTCACCATGGGAGGGATCGGACACTGAAGCTTTCTTT
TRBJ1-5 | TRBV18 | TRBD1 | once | CASSQDREQPQHF | TGTGCCAGCTCCCAGGACAGGGAGCAGCCCCAGCATTTT
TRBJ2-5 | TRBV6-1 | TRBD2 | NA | CASSDRWGGETQYF | TGTGCCAGCAGTGACAGGTGGGGGGGAGAGACCCAGTACTTC
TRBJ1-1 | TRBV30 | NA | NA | CAWSAFTFPGEAFF | TGTGCCTGGAGTGCATTCACCTTCCCGGGTGAAGCTTTCTTT
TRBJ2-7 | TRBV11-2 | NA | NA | CASSLLVGSEQYF | TGTGCCAGCAGCTTATTGGTTGGGAGCGAGCAGTACTTC
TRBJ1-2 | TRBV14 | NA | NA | CASSSGGGAGYTF | TGTGCCAGCAGTTCCGGCGGGGGCGCGGGCTACACCTTC
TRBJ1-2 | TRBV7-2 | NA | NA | CASSFHMGHFGYTF | TGTGCCAGCAGCTTTCACATGGGGCATTTTGGCTACACCTTC
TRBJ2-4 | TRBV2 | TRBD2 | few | CASRLPGLAAKNIQYF | TGTGCCAGCAGGTTACCGGGACTAGCGGCCAAAAACATTCAGTACTTC
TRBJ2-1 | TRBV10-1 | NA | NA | CASSAQRRSSNEQFF | TGCGCCAGCAGTGCCCAGCGCAGAAGCTCGAATGAGCAGTTCTTC
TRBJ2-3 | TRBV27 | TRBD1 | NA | CASRQGAGVVTDTQYF | TGTGCCAGCAGACAGGGGGCGGGGGTTGTCACAGATACGCAGTATTTT
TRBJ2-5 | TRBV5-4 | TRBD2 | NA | CASSSPPSGGATGETQYF | TGTGCCAGCAGCTCCCCGCCTAGCGGGGGGGCCACGGGAGAGACCCAGTACTTC
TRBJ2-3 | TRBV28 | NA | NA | CASRTTRRLADTQYF | TGTGCCAGCAGGACGACTAGGCGGTTAGCGGATACGCAGTATTTT
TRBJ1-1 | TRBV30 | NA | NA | CAWSADLVNTEAFF | TGTGCCTGGAGTGCCGACTTGGTGAACACTGAAGCTTTCTTT
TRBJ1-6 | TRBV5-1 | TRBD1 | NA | CASSSGTGNSYNSPLHF | TGCGCCAGCAGCTCGGGGACAGGGAACTCCTATAATTCACCCCTCCACTTT
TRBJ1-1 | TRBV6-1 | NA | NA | CATQRGGQAEAFF | TGTGCCACCCAGCGGGGGGGGCAAGCTGAAGCTTTCTTT
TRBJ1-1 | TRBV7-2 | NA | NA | CASSLAGSYDSYMNTEAFF | TGTGCCAGCAGCTTAGCGGGATCCTACGACAGTTACATGAACACTGAAGCTTTCTTT
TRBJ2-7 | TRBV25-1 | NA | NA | CASSAEGVGEQYF | TGTGCCAGCAGTGCCGAGGGGGTGGGCGAGCAGTACTTC
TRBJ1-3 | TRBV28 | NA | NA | CASSLGGSGNTIYF | TGTGCCAGCAGTTTAGGGGGGTCTGGAAACACCATATATTTT
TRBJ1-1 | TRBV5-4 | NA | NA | CASSLPQLGSAEAFF | TGTGCCAGCAGCTTACCACAGTTAGGGAGTGCTGAAGCTTTCTTT
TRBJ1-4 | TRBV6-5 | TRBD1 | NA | CASRLQGMGGEKLFF | TGTGCCAGCAGATTACAGGGGATGGGGGGTGAAAAACTGTTTTTT
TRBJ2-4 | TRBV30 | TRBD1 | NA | CAWTPRDRQNIQYF | TGTGCCTGGACCCCCCGGGACAGACAAAACATTCAGTACTTC
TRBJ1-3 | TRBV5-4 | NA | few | CASSPNGGSGNTIYF | TGTGCCAGCAGCCCAAACGGGGGGTCTGGAAACACCATATATTTT
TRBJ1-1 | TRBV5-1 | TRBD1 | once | CASSSWTGNTEAFF | TGCGCCAGCAGCTCGTGGACAGGGAACACTGAAGCTTTCTTT
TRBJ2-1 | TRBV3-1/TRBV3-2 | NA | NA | CASSLDRDYEQFF | TGTGCCAGCAGTCTAGACAGGGACTATGAGCAGTTCTTC
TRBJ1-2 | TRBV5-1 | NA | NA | CASSLASAGVDGYTF | TGCGCCAGCAGCTTGGCCTCAGCAGGGGTTGATGGCTACACCTTC
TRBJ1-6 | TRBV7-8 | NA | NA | CASSYDRTDNSPLHF | TGTGCCAGCAGCTACGACAGGACAGATAATTCACCCCTCCACTTT
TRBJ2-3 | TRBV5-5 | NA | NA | CASSLVGESTDTQYF | TGTGCCAGCAGCTTGGTAGGGGAATCTACAGATACGCAGTATTTT
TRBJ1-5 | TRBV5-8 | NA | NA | CASSLQVTEDQPQHF | TGTGCCAGCAGCCTACAGGTGACAGAGGATCAGCCCCAGCATTTT
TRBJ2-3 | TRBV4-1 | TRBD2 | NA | CASSLRTSGGWTDTQYF | TGCGCCAGCAGCCTTCGGACTAGCGGGGGATGGACAGATACGCAGTATTTT
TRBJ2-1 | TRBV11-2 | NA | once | CASSLEIQAGNEQFF | TGTGCCAGCAGCTTAGAGATCCAGGCCGGCAATGAGCAGTTCTTC
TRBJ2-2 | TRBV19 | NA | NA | CALGGGDTGELFF | TGTGCCCTGGGCGGCGGGGACACCGGGGAGCTGTTTTTT
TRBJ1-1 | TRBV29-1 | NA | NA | CSVNRENTEAFF | TGCAGCGTGAACAGGGAGAACACTGAAGCTTTCTTT
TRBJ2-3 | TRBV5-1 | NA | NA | CASTSDSSSTDTQYF | TGCGCCAGCACCTCGGACAGTTCTTCCACAGATACGCAGTATTTT
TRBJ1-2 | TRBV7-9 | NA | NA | CASSPDRNYGYTF | TGTGCCAGCAGCCCGGACAGAAACTATGGCTACACCTTC